This T cell receptor (beta chain) comes out of a study of T-cell reconstitution after alpha-beta-depleted transplantation in children. TCRbeta library preparation incorporated unique molecular identifiers. Using its own MiXCR run on the PCR reads, TCRdb lists one record per CDR3 protein. The sample has 330,000 or so distinct CDR3 sequences, about 9.5% seen once. V lost 5 bases to trimming and J lost 5 bases, with 15 bases between them. This CDR3 has 14 amino acids. Comment on this clonotype: Its antigen is unknown.

Study-level results: When one year had passed after transplant, most T-cell counts and diversity came from newly produced T cells. By about two months after transplant, alpha-beta T cells reportedly arose from several hundred graft clones that had expanded.

The source material was PBMCs, sampled before TCRalphabeta/CD19-depleted stem cell transplant. The TCR comes from a boy in the first two years of life with acute myeloid leukemia, due to receive a stem cell transplant. The chain couples TRBV12-3 or TRBV12-4 to TRBJ2-5; D perhaps matches TRBD2 (6 bases). The CDR3 DNA follows: TGTGCCAGCAGTCCCCGGCCTGGGGGGGAGACCCAGTACTTC. It translates to CASSPRPGGETQYF.